The 31 T cell receptor beta chains in this list originate from one sample, sequenced in a study of T-cell reconstitution after alpha-beta-depleted transplantation in children. Unique molecular identifiers featured in how the TCRbeta library was prepared. MiXCR was run by TCRdb on the PCR reads, yielding one entry per CDR3 protein. Here the sample spans 200,000 to 250,000 distinct CDR3 sequences, 9.5% to 13% being singletons. The sequences come from PBMCs, collected before TCRalphabeta/CD19-depleted stem cell transplant. These receptors all stem from a child less than two years old with acute myeloid leukemia, due to receive a stem cell transplant.

This clonotype came up many times. The chain couples TRBV7-2 to TRBJ2-1; 7 bases line up with TRBD2. CDR1 is SGHTA, CDR2 FQGNSA, per germline. Losses at the gene ends were 5 bases for V and 13 bases for J; bases not matched to a gene: 11. The CDR3 sequence is 13 residues long. CDR3 DNA: TGTGCCAGCAGCCCTAATTCGGGAGGAGTACAGTTCTTC. Protein product: CASSPNSGGVQFF.

This clonotype was seen a few times. This chain uses TRBV12-3 or TRBV12-4 with TRBJ2-1; D is uncertain. The CDR3 runs 16 residues. The ends were cut back, 1 base at V and 4 bases at J, with 14 bases in the middle. The CDR3 DNA reads TGTGCCAGCAGTTTAGGACCTGGCCCCGGGTACAATGAGCAGTTCTTC. Its translation is CASSLGPGPGYNEQFF.

This clonotype was recorded many times. The rearrangement joins TRBV5-1 to TRBJ2-1, with TRBD2 matching over 8 bases. The V gene's germline CDR1 is SGHRS and CDR2 YFSETQ. The length of the CDR3 is 15 residues. Trimming at V came to 0 bases and at J to 6 bases, leaving 5 bases not matched to a gene. The CDR3: CASSLAAGAPNEQFF. The CDR3 DNA sequence: TGCGCCAGCAGCTTGGCAGCGGGAGCCCCCAATGAGCAGTTCTTC.

This clonotype was observed at least ten times. The rearrangement links TRBV7-8 to TRBJ1-1; possibly TRBD1 for D (5 bases). CDR3 length: 14 residues. V lost 5 bases and J 0 bases, leaving 10 bases between the germline ends. Germline loops: CDR1 SGHVS, CDR2 FQNEAQ. CDR3 region: CASSPTDMNTEAFF. The DNA of the CDR3 is TGTGCCAGCAGCCCTACGGACATGAACACTGAAGCTTTCTTT.

This clonotype was counted at least ten times. The chain links TRBV27 to TRBJ2-7; TRBD1 matches at 8 bases. This CDR3 contains 14 residues. The V gene end was trimmed by 4 bases and the J gene end by 2 bases; junction bases not matched to a gene: 4. The germline V gene encodes CDR1 MNHEY and CDR2 SMNVEV (reference sequence). CDR3: CASSYDRGAYEQYF. As DNA, the CDR3 is TGTGCCAGCAGTTACGACAGGGGCGCCTACGAGCAGTACTTC.

This chain uses TRBV19 with TRBJ1-5; D is unclear. In germline, CDR1 is LNHDA, CDR2 SQIVND (reference sequence). V was cut by 2 bases and J by 0 bases, with 14 bases left in between. The CDR3 is 17 amino acids. The CDR3 coding sequence is TGTGCCAGTAGTATAAACCCCCCGGGGTATAGCAATCAGCCCCAGCATTTT. As protein: CASSINPPGYSNQPQHF.

This clonotype occurred many times. The rearrangement links TRBV4-1 to TRBJ2-2; 7 bases match TRBD2. This CDR3 has 16 amino acids. V lost 3 bases and J lost 2; bases outside the gene matches: 6. CDR1 and CDR2 from the germline V gene are MGHRA and YSYEKL. CDR3 region: CASSHPLAYNTGELFF. In DNA, the CDR3 is TGCGCCAGCAGCCACCCACTAGCGTATAACACCGGGGAGCTGTTTTTT.

This clonotype was seen only a few times. The V gene is TRBV12-3 or TRBV12-4, the J gene TRBJ2-7, with 10 bases matching TRBD1. Trimming cost V 6 bases and J 2 bases; bases outside gene matches: 10. This CDR3 has 16 amino acids. In nucleotides, the CDR3 is TGTGCCAGCAGCGGAGGACAGGGGGATTTTGCCTACGAGCAGTACTTC. As protein: CASSGGQGDFAYEQYF.

This clonotype was picked up a small number of times. This chain uses TRBV20-1 with TRBJ2-1; tentative D call: TRBD2 (7 bases). CDR1 DFQATT and CDR2 SNEGSKA come from the germline V gene (reference sequence). This CDR3 comprises 13 residues. V was cut by 0 bases and J by 6 bases, with 9 bases left in between. Written as DNA, the CDR3 is TGCAGTGCTAGAGATCGGGGGGCCAATGAGCAGTTCTTC. It translates to CSARDRGANEQFF.

This clonotype has at least ten counts. The genes are TRBV7-9 and TRBJ1-6, with unresolved D. The CDR3 loop spans 14 amino acids. Germline lookup yields CDR1 SEHNR and CDR2 FQNEAQ (reference sequence). The V and J ends lost 5 bases and 10 bases respectively, with 15 bases between them. The chain's CDR3 is CASSPNLRESPLHF. The CDR3 region has the DNA TGTGCCAGCAGCCCTAATTTGAGGGAATCACCCCTCCACTTT.

This clonotype has ten or more counts. The gene calls are TRBV6-5 and TRBJ2-1; 13 nucleotides agree with TRBD2. V shed 2 bases and J 13 bases; nucleotides not matched to a gene: 2. Looked up from germline, CDR1 is MNHEY and CDR2 is SVGAGI. The CDR3 consists of 13 residues. CDR3 sequence (DNA): TGTGCCAGCAGTTACGGACTAGCGGGAGTTCAGTTCTTC. Translating gives CASSYGLAGVQFF.

This clonotype was detected many times. The V and J genes are TRBV11-3 and TRBJ1-2, with D perhaps matching TRBD1 (5 bases). Germline V lookup: CDR1 SGHNT, CDR2 YENEEA. Trimming pared 4 bases from V and 4 bases from J, leaving 22 bases between. CDR3 length: 17 amino acids. The CDR3: CASSSSLLTVMIYGYTF. DNA for the CDR3: TGTGCCAGCAGCTCCTCCCTTCTGACAGTTATGATCTATGGCTACACCTTC.

At least ten counts were recorded for this clonotype. This chain links TRBV12-3 or TRBV12-4 with TRBJ1-4; TRBD1 matches 7 bases. The CDR3 is 15 residues long. The trim removed 5 bases at V and 2 bases at J, leaving 5 bases unmatched. The CDR3 here is CASSGTEGTNEKLFF. CDR3 sequence (DNA): TGTGCCAGCAGTGGGACAGAAGGGACTAATGAAAAACTGTTTTTT.

This clonotype has at least ten counts. The chain employs TRBV28 and TRBJ2-7; 8 nucleotides line up with TRBD1. The CDR3 loop spans 16 amino acids. Germline values: CDR1 MDHEN, CDR2 SYDVKM. The J segment lost 2 bases and the V segment lost 1 base, leaving 7 bases of the junction unmatched. The DNA for the CDR3 is TGTGCCAGCAGTTTATTCACAGGACAGGGTCCCTACGAGCAGTACTTC. Translated: CASSLFTGQGPYEQYF.

In its sample, this clonotype was seen many times. One end of the junction varies from germline; a read error may be responsible. This chain uses TRBV7-7 with TRBJ2-7; TRBD2 matches at 11 bases. Germline V gene sequence: CDR1 SSHAT, CDR2 FNYEAQ (reference sequence). This CDR3 region has 15 residues. As DNA, the CDR3 is TGTGCTAGCAGCTTAGTATTAGCGGGAGGGTACGAGCAGTACTTC. It specifies CASSLVLAGGYEQYF. The complete variable domain, with remaining parts taken from reference TRBV7-7 and TRBJ2-7, reads GAGVSQSPRYKVTKRGQDVTLRCDPISSHATLYWYQQALGQGPEFLTYFNYEAQPDKSGLPSDRFSAERPEGSISTLTIQRTEQRDSAMYRCASSLVLAGGYEQYFGPGTRLTVT.

This clonotype occurred a few times. The V and J genes are TRBV6-6 and TRBJ2-2; D gene uncertain. This CDR3 is 13 amino acids long. V was cut by 8 bases and J by 3 bases, with 10 bases left in between. Germline CDR1 is MNHNY and CDR2 is SVGAGI (reference sequence). CDR3 bases: TGTGCCAGCCGCCCCAGTTACACCGGGGAGCTGTTTTTT. Its protein is CASRPSYTGELFF.

This clonotype was seen at least ten times. The chain links TRBV5-8 to TRBJ2-1, with 12 positions matching TRBD2. In germline, CDR1 is SGHTS, CDR2 YDEGEE. V dropped 4 bases and J dropped 8; count of bases not matched to a gene: 7. The CDR3 totals 15 residues. The CDR3, as DNA: TGTGCCAGCAGCGTGGAACTAGCGGGAGGTTATGAGCAGTTCTTC. Its protein is CASSVELAGGYEQFF.

This clonotype was found many times. This rearrangement joins TRBV6-2 or TRBV6-3 to TRBJ2-1, with 10 bases aligning to TRBD2. Trimming at V came to 6 bases and at J to 9 bases, leaving 14 bases not matched to a gene. Looked up from germline, CDR1 is MNHEY and CDR2 is SVGEGT. CDR3 size: 16 residues. The CDR3 protein is CASRSAIAGGLGEQFF. CDR3 sequence (DNA): TGTGCCAGCAGATCCGCTATAGCGGGGGGCCTAGGTGAGCAGTTCTTC.

At least ten counts were recorded for this clonotype. The chain carries TRBV5-1 and TRBJ2-7; D tentatively reads TRBD1 or TRBD2 (5 bases each). V lost 0 bases and J lost 3, with 10 bases in between. The CDR3 is 14 residues long. Germline V gives CDR1 SGHRS, CDR2 YFSETQ. CDR3 residues: CASSLGLGVYEQYF. The CDR3 nucleotides read TGCGCCAGCAGCTTGGGGTTGGGGGTCTACGAGCAGTACTTC.

This clonotype was counted ten times or more. The genes are TRBV20-1 and TRBJ2-1; D possibly corresponds to TRBD2 (6 bases). The CDR3 is 17 amino acids. Trimming cost V 3 bases and J 9 bases, with 27 bases left between them. Germline V lookup: CDR1 DFQATT, CDR2 SNEGSKA (reference sequence). The CDR3 DNA is TGCAGTGCTAGTCCCCCTTCGGGGGAGATCCTCTCACTTGAGCAGTTCTTC. It encodes CSASPPSGEILSLEQFF.

This clonotype was observed at least ten times. The J gene is TRBJ2-2, the V gene TRBV7-2, with D possibly TRBD1 on 6 matching bases. Trimming removed 1 base from V and 7 bases from J, with 10 bases in between. The CDR3 sequence is 14 residues long. Germline assignment: CDR1 SGHTA and CDR2 FQGNSA. CDR3 residues: CASSLGTVVGELFF. CDR3 DNA sequence: TGTGCCAGCAGCTTAGGGACAGTGGTCGGGGAGCTGTTTTTT.

This clonotype was seen at least ten times. CDR3 coding DNA: TGTGCCTGGAGTCCTCCTGGTCCTGAGCAGTTCTTC. It translates to CAWSPPGPEQFF. This sequence joins TRBV30 and TRBJ2-1; D is unresolved. The V end lost 2 bases, the J end lost 9 bases, and 11 bases lay between the germline ends. Looked up from germline, CDR1 is GTSNPN and CDR2 is SVGIG (reference sequence). The CDR3 sequence is 12 residues long.

This clonotype was found many times. The genes are TRBV5-1 and TRBJ2-5; D is unclear. The germline V and J ends were trimmed by 0 bases and 1 base, with 7 bases remaining between them. CDR3 size: 14 residues. Germline V gene lookup returns CDR1 SGHRS and CDR2 YFSETQ. The CDR3 protein is CASSLEAPQETQYF. The CDR3 nucleotides read TGCGCCAGCAGCTTGGAAGCGCCCCAAGAGACCCAGTACTTC.

This clonotype was found many times. The chain carries TRBV5-6 and TRBJ1-3; 8 bases are a match to TRBD1. V trimming: 1 base; J trimming: 3 bases; junction bases outside the gene matches: 3. Germline assignment: CDR1 SGHDT and CDR2 YYEEEE. The CDR3 is 15 amino acids. As DNA, the CDR3 is TGTGCCAGCAGCTTGTGGACAGGGTATGGAAACACCATATATTTT. Its protein is CASSLWTGYGNTIYF.

This clonotype showed up many times. The V call is TRBV4-3, the J call TRBJ2-5, with 10 bases lining up with TRBD2. The CDR3 loop spans 19 amino acids. Looked up from germline, CDR1 is LGHNA and CDR2 is YSLEER. V was clipped by 0 bases and J by 5 bases; unmatched bases: 15. The CDR3 DNA follows: TGCGCCAGCAGCCAAGAAGGGGGGGCAGCGGGAGGGCCTGGGGAGACCCAGTACTTC. Translated: CASSQEGGAAGGPGETQYF.

This clonotype showed up many times. This chain joins TRBV7-2 and TRBJ2-1; TRBD2 matches at 9 bases. This CDR3 has 16 residues. Trimming cost V 6 bases and J 1 base; bases outside gene matches: 7. Per the germline V gene, CDR1 is SGHTA and CDR2 is FQGNSA. The CDR3 coding sequence is TGTGCCAGCAGGCTAGCGGGATATGGATCCTACAATGAGCAGTTCTTC. It encodes CASRLAGYGSYNEQFF.

This clonotype was seen repeatedly, ten times or more. The chain couples TRBV5-1 to TRBJ2-2, with TRBD1 identical over 7 bases. The germline V gene encodes CDR1 SGHRS and CDR2 YFSETQ. The CDR3 totals 15 residues. V shed 0 bases and J 5 bases; nucleotides not matched to a gene: 4. The CDR3 DNA reads as TGCGCCAGCAGCTTGGAGGGGGCGTGGACCGGGGAGCTGTTTTTT. Translated: CASSLEGAWTGELFF.

The chain joins TRBV18 to TRBJ1-2; D not resolved. The CDR3 runs 13 residues. V lost 0 bases, J lost 5 bases, and 7 bases lay in between. CDR1 is KGHSH and CDR2 is LQKENI in the germline V gene. The CDR3 loop is CASSPPAGYGYTF. For the CDR3, the DNA is TGTGCCAGCTCACCACCGGCGGGGTATGGCTACACCTTC. Together with reference TRBV18 and TRBJ1-2, the CDR3 gives the full variable domain: NAGVMQNPRHLVRRRGQEARLRCSPMKGHSHVYWYRQLPEEGLKFMVYLQKENIIDESGMPKERFSAEFPKEGPSILRIQQVVRGDSAAYFCASSPPAGYGYTFGSGTRLTVV.

This clonotype was recorded at least ten times. V is TRBV5-1 and J is TRBJ1-2, with D unclear. Trimming left V 0 bases short and J 0 bases short, with 12 bases between. The germline V gene encodes CDR1 SGHRS and CDR2 YFSETQ. This CDR3 comprises 16 residues. The DNA of the CDR3 is TGCGCCAGCAGCTTGGAAGGTCCATCAGCTAACTATGGCTACACCTTC. Translating it yields CASSLEGPSANYGYTF.

This clonotype was observed at least ten times. This chain uses TRBV7-9 with TRBJ2-5, with a possible D match to TRBD1 (5 bases). Germline values: CDR1 SEHNR, CDR2 FQNEAQ (reference sequence). The CDR3 loop spans 17 amino acids. The V and J ends lost 4 bases and 2 bases respectively, with 20 bases between them. The CDR3 nucleotides are TGTGCCAGCAGCTCGCCCACTCACCAGGGTTTGCAAGAGACCCAGTACTTC. Its protein product is CASSSPTHQGLQETQYF.

This clonotype was counted at least ten times. This chain connects TRBV5-1 to TRBJ2-5, with 12 bases identical to TRBD1. Germline V gene data show CDR1 as SGHRS and CDR2 as YFSETQ. Trimming at V came to 5 bases and at J to 3 bases, leaving 5 bases not matched to a gene. The CDR3 is made up of 15 amino acids. CDR3 DNA: TGCGCCAGCAGTAGGGGGACAGGGGGCGAAGAGACCCAGTACTTC. Protein product: CASSRGTGGEETQYF.